This T cell receptor beta chain was sequenced during a study of blood T cell repertoires in COVID-19. Trimming cost V 2 bases and J 2 bases, with 15 bases left between them. Germline-derived CDR1 and CDR2 are LGHNA and YNFKEQ. The CDR3 contains 16 residues. The method was immunoSEQ multiplex PCR; TCRdb's version includes in-frame clones alone and lacks a portion of them. The sample yields tens of thousands of clones, about 88% seen once. The source is a woman aged 55-69 years with active COVID-19. Material for sequencing was peripheral blood. The rearrangement uses TRBV4-2 and TRBJ1-1; TRBD1 is a possible D gene (5 bases). The CDR3 DNA follows: TGTGCCAGCAGCCAATCTAGGTTCAGGGCTAACACTGAAGCTTTCTTT. It codes for CASSQSRFRANTEAFF.